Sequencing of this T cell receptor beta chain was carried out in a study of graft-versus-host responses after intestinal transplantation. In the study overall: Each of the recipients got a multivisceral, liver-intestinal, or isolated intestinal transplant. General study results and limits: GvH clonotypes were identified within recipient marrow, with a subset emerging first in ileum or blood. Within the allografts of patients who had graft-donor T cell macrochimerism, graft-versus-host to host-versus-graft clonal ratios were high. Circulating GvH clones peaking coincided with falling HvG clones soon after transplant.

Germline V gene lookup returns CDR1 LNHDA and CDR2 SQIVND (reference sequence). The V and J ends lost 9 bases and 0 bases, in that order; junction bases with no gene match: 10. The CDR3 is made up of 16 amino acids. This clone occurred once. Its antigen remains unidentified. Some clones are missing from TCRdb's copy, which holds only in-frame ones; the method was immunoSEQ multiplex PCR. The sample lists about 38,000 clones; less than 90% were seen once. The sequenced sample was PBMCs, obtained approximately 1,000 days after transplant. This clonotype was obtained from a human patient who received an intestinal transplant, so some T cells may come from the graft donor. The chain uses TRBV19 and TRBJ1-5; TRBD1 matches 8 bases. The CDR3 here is CASQKDRAYSNQPQHF. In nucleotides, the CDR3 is TGTGCCAGCCAAAAGGACAGGGCCTATAGCAATCAGCCCCAGCATTTT.